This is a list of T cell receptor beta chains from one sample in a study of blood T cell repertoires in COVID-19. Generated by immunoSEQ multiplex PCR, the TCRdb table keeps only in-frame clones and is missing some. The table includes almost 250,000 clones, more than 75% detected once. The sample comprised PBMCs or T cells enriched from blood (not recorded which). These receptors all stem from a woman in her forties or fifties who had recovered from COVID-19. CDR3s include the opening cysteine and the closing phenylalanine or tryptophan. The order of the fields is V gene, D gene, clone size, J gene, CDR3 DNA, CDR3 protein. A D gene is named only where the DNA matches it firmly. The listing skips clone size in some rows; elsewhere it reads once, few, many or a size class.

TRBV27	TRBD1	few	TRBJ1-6	TGTGCCAGCAGTCGGGACAGGGCATCCTATAATTCACCCCTCCACTTT	CASSRDRASYNSPLHF
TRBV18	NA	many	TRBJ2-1	TGTGCCAGCTCACCGATGGGAGTCGAGAATGAGCAGTTCTTC	CASSPMGVENEQFF
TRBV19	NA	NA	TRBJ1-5	TGTGCCAGTAGTATGGGGGGTAGCAATCAGCCCCAGCATTTT	CASSMGGSNQPQHF
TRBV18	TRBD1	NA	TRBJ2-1	TGTGCCAGCTCACTTATCCGGGGACAGGGGTTCCATGAGCAGTTCTTC	CASSLIRGQGFHEQFF
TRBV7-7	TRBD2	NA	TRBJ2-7	TGTGCTAGCAGCTTAGTTCGGGGGGTAGAGCAGTACTTC	CASSLVRGVEQYF
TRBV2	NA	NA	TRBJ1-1	TGTGCCAGCAGCTACAGTTCTGAAGCTTTCTTT	CASSYSSEAFF
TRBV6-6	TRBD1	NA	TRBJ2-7	TGTGCCAGCAGCGGACAGGGATCCGTTCAGCAGTACTTC	CASSGQGSVQQYF
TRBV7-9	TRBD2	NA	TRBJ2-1	TGTGCCAGCAGCTTACCCCCCAGGATAGCGGGCATCTACAATGAGCAGTTCTTC	CASSLPPRIAGIYNEQFF
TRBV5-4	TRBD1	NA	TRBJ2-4	TGTGCCAGCAGCCGGGACCCGGGACAGGTGGTAGCCAAAAACATTCAGTACTTC	CASSRDPGQVVAKNIQYF
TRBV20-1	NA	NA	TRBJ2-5	TGCAGCCCGAGGCTCCAAGAGACCCAGTACTTC	CSPRLQETQYF
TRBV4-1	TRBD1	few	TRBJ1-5	TGCGCCAGCAGCCAAGTCTTGGACAGGGAAGAGCCCCAGCATTTT	CASSQVLDREEPQHF
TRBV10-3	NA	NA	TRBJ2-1	TGTGCCATCAGTGACCTTAGAGGAGCAGGGGGGAATGAGCAGTTCTTC	CAISDLRGAGGNEQFF
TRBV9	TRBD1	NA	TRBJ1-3	TGTGCCAGCAGATCTGGGACAGGTGTTGGAAACACCATATATTTT	CASRSGTGVGNTIYF
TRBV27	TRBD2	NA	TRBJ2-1	TGTGCCAGCAGTTTATATGGGACTAGCGGGAGGAGGGGCTACAATGAGCAGTTCTTC	CASSLYGTSGRRGYNEQFF
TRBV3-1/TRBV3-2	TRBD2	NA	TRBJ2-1	TGTGCCAGCAGCCAAGACACCCGGACTAGCGGTTACTACAATGAGCAGTTCTTC	CASSQDTRTSGYYNEQFF
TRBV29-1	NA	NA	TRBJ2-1	TGCAGCGTGGGGGGTGCGGGGAATGAGCAGTTCTTC	CSVGGAGNEQFF
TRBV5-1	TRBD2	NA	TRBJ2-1	TGCGCCAGCAGCATCGGGACTAGCGGGAGAGGGGGTGAGCAGTTCTTC	CASSIGTSGRGGEQFF
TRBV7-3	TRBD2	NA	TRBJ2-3	TGTGCCAGCAGCCCGGGACTAGCTGTAGATACGCAGTATTTT	CASSPGLAVDTQYF
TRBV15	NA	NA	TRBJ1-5	TGTGCCACCAGTCGGAGACAGTATAGCAATCAGCCCCAGCATTTT	CATSRRQYSNQPQHF
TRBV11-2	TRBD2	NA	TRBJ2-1	TGTGCCAGCAGCTTAACCCCCACATACTTTAGCGGGAGTGGGGTTGAGCAGTTCTTC	CASSLTPTYFSGSGVEQFF
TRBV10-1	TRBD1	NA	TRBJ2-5	TGCGCCAGCAGTACACAGGGGGACGGAGAGACCCAGTACTTC	CASSTQGDGETQYF
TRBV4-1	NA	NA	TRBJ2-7	TGCGCCAGCAGCCAAGAAAGTGTCGGGAGCTACGAGCAGTACTTC	CASSQESVGSYEQYF
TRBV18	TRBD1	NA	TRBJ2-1	TGTGCCAGCTCACCAGGCCCGGGACAGGCGCCCAATGAGCAGTTCTTC	CASSPGPGQAPNEQFF
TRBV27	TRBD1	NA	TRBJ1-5	TGTGCCAGCAGACTAACAGGGGGCGCATCAGTTCAGCATTTT	CASRLTGGASVQHF
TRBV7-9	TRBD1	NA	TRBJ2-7	TGTGCCAGCAGCTCTCCCGGGACAGGCACCTACGAGCAGTACTTC	CASSSPGTGTYEQYF
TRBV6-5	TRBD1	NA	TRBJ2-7	TGTGCCAGCAGTCGACAGGGTAGAACCTACGAGCAGTACTTC	CASSRQGRTYEQYF
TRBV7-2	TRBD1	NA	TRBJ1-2	TGTGCCAGCAGCAAAGAAGGGACAGGGGGCGGCTATGGCTACACCTTC	CASSKEGTGGGYGYTF
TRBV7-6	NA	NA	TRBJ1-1	TGTGCCAGCAGGCGACAGGCCAGTGATGAAGCTTTCTTT	CASRRQASDEAFF
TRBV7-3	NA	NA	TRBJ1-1	TGTGCCAGCAGCTTAGAGGTCCACACTGAAGCTTTCTTT	CASSLEVHTEAFF
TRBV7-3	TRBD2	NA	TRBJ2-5	TGTGCCAGCAGCCTGGGACTAGCGGGAGCAGAGACCCAGTACTTC	CASSLGLAGAETQYF
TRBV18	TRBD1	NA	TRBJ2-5	TGTGCCAGCTCACCACGACAGGGGTTCGAGACCCAGTACTTC	CASSPRQGFETQYF
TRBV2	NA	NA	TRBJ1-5	TGTGCCAGCAGTCCCCAAGGGGGACAGCCCCAGCATTTT	CASSPQGGQPQHF
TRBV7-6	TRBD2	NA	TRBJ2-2	TGTGCCAGCAGCTCACTAGCGGCTAGCACCGGGGAGCTGTTTTTT	CASSSLAASTGELFF
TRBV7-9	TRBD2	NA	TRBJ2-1	TGTGCCAGCAGCTCAGGCGGGACTAGCGGGGTCCATGAGCAGTTCTTC	CASSSGGTSGVHEQFF
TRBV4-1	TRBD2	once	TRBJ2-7	TGCGCCAGCAGCCCCCATAGCGGGAGCTCCTACGAGCAGTACTTC	CASSPHSGSSYEQYF
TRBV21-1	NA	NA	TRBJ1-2	TGTGCCAGCAGCAATACAAACAGTTTGGGCTATGGCTACACCTTC	CASSNTNSLGYGYTF
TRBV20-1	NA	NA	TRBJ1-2	TGCAGTGCTAGTGTTAGGGTGGCGGGTGGCTACACCTTC	CSASVRVAGGYTF
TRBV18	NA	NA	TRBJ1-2	TGTGCCAGCTCACCTTCACAGGTTGCCAACTATGGCTACACCTTC	CASSPSQVANYGYTF
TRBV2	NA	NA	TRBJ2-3	TGTGCCAGCAGCCAAATGGGCCGCACAGATACGCAGTATTTT	CASSQMGRTDTQYF
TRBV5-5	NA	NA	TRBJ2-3	TGTGCCAGCAGCTTGGACTGGGCCACAGATACGCAGTATTTT	CASSLDWATDTQYF
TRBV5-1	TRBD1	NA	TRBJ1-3	TGCGCCAGCAGCTGGGGGGACAGGGGAGATGGAAACACCATATATTTT	CASSWGDRGDGNTIYF
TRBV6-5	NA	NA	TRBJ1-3	TGTGCCAGCACCCCCAGGGCCTATGGAAACACCATATATTTT	CASTPRAYGNTIYF
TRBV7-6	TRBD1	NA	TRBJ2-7	TGTGCCAGCAGCCGAACCGGGACAGGACCTCCATACGAGCAGTACTTC	CASSRTGTGPPYEQYF
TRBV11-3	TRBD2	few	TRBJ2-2	TGTGCCAGCAGCCCAGGGACTAGCGGATACACCGGGGAGCTGTTTTTT	CASSPGTSGYTGELFF
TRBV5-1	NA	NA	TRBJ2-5	TGCGCCAGCAGCAAGGGACACAACCAAGAGACCCAGTACTTC	CASSKGHNQETQYF
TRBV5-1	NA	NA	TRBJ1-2	TGCGCCAGCAGCTTGGCCAGGGGTGAGGGCTATGGCTACACCTTC	CASSLARGEGYGYTF
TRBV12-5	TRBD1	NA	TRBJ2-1	TGTGCTAGTGCGGGCAGGGGGAAAAATGAGCAGTTCTTC	CASAGRGKNEQFF
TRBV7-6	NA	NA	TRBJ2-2	TGTGCCAGCAGCTTAGCGGGAGTAACGGTTGGCGGGGAGCTGTTTTTT	CASSLAGVTVGGELFF
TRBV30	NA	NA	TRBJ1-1	TGTGCCTGGAGTGCTAAGGGAGGGGGTAACACTGAAGCTTTCTTT	CAWSAKGGGNTEAFF
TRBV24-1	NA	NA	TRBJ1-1	TGTGCCACCAGTGATTCGGGGGGTTTTTCAGCTTTCTTT	CATSDSGGFSAFF
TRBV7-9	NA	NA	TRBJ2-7	TGTGCCAGCAGCGACGCGGGTTTCGGCCAGTACTTC	CASSDAGFGQYF
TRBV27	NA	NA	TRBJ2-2	TGTGCCAGCAGTTTATCCCCGTCGGCAGGGAACACCGGGGAGCTGTTTTTT	CASSLSPSAGNTGELFF
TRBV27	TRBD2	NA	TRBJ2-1	TGTGCCAGCTATTTCGTTAGCGGGAGCAATGAGCAGTTCTTC	CASYFVSGSNEQFF
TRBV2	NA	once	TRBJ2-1	TGTGCCAGCAGGGGTTACAGATACAATGAGCAGTTCTTC	CASRGYRYNEQFF